One and the same sample provided the 18 T cell receptor beta chains below, sequenced in a study of response to subunit inactivated influenza vaccine. TCRdb re-called the RT-PCR reads through MiXCR, storing one row per CDR3 protein. The sample comprises roughly 190,000 distinct CDR3 sequences, approximately 15% of which are singletons, and about 26% rests with the top ten. Sample: CD8+ T cells sorted from PBMCs, taken roughly 5 days after vaccination. The receptors were sampled from a man aged 45-65 years who received an inactivated influenza vaccine.

The genes are TRBV25-1 and TRBJ2-7; TRBD2 matches at 14 bases. V trimming: 5 bases; J trimming: 6 bases; junction bases outside the gene matches: 6. This CDR3 has 15 residues. In germline, CDR1 is MGHDK, CDR2 SYGVNS. CDR3 amino acids: CASSPGTSGSSEQYF. CDR3 DNA: TGTGCCAGCAGTCCCGGGACTAGCGGGAGTTCCGAGCAGTACTTC.

This clonotype was seen at least ten times. CDR3 DNA sequence: TGCAGTGCTAGACCGGGATTTAGCAATCAGCCCCAGCATTTT. This gives the protein CSARPGFSNQPQHF. This chain joins TRBV20-1 and TRBJ1-5; D unresolved. V shed 2 bases and J shed 0 bases, with 8 bases lying between them. Germline CDR1 DFQATT, CDR2 SNEGSKA (reference sequence). CDR3 length: 14 residues.

This clonotype was counted only a few times. V is TRBV19 and J is TRBJ2-3; 7 nucleotides match TRBD1. The J segment lost 2 bases and the V segment lost 5 bases, leaving 7 bases of the junction unmatched. Germline assignment: CDR1 LNHDA and CDR2 SQIVND (reference sequence). The CDR3 spans 15 residues. CDR3 bases: TGTGCCAGTAGTCCCGACAGGGCCCACACAGATACGCAGTATTTT. As protein: CASSPDRAHTDTQYF. Full variable domain (remainder filled in from reference TRBV19 and TRBJ2-3): DGGITQSPKYLFRKEGQNVTLSCEQNLNHDAMYWYRQDPGQGLRLIYYSQIVNDFQKGDIAEGYSVSREKKESFPLTVTSAQKNPTAFYLCASSPDRAHTDTQYFGPGTRLTVL.

In its sample, this clonotype was seen many times. The V and J genes are TRBV4-3 and TRBJ1-1; 9 bases fit TRBD1. Germline assignment: CDR1 LGHNA and CDR2 YSLEER. The CDR3 is made up of 17 amino acids. V lost 0 bases, J lost 3 bases, and 8 bases stayed unmatched. The CDR3 nucleotides are TGCGCCAGCAGCCAAGATGTCGGGACAGGGTGGTACACTGAAGCTTTCTTT. As protein: CASSQDVGTGWYTEAFF.

In its sample, this clonotype was seen a few times. V is TRBV24-1 and J is TRBJ2-3; 7 bases match TRBD2. V lost 4 bases, J lost 0 bases, and 18 bases stayed unmatched. The CDR3 extends over 20 amino acids. Germline V gene data show CDR1 as KGHDR and CDR2 as SFDVKD. The CDR3 DNA reads TGTGCCACCAGTGACCGTGAAGCGGGGATGGTCGGCCTTAGCACAGATACGCAGTATTTT. Encoded protein: CATSDREAGMVGLSTDTQYF.

The table lists this clonotype with a few counts. This chain joins TRBV6-2 or TRBV6-3 and TRBJ2-2; TRBD1 matches at 7 bases. Unmatched junction bases numbered 9, after V lost 2 bases and J lost 3 bases. The CDR3 has 17 amino acids. Per germline, CDR1 MNHEY and CDR2 SVGEGT. CDR3 amino acids: CASSYPPDRVDTGELFF. CDR3 bases: TGTGCCAGCAGTTACCCCCCCGACAGGGTTGACACCGGGGAGCTGTTTTTT.

This clonotype was counted only a few times. This rearrangement joins TRBV9 to TRBJ2-7; 10 bases match TRBD2. J was trimmed by 3 bases and V by 4 bases; bases with no gene match: 7. Germline V CDR1 and CDR2: SGDLS, YYNGEE. This CDR3 spans 15 amino acids. The CDR3 nucleotides are TGTGCCAGCAGCCCATGGACTAGCGGATTCTACGAGCAGTACTTC. Its translation is CASSPWTSGFYEQYF.

This clonotype was seen many times. The gene calls are TRBV20-1 and TRBJ2-7; D not resolved. CDR1 and CDR2 (germline): DFQATT, SNEGSKA (reference sequence). The CDR3 totals 13 residues. The V end was cut by 0 bases, the J end by 5 bases, with 11 bases between. The CDR3 reads CSARDRRGHEQYF. The CDR3 nucleotides read TGCAGTGCTAGAGATCGGCGCGGTCACGAGCAGTACTTC.

The sample holds one count of this clonotype. The chain joins TRBV7-9 to TRBJ2-1, with TRBD1 matching 10 bases. From germline, CDR1 is SEHNR and CDR2 FQNEAQ (reference sequence). The CDR3 is made up of 14 amino acids. The V segment lost 5 bases and the J segment 6 bases; nucleotides outside the gene matches: 4. The CDR3 is CASSGGQGRNEQFF. The CDR3 DNA reads TGTGCCAGCAGCGGGGGACAGGGGCGCAATGAGCAGTTCTTC.

V gene TRBV12-3 or TRBV12-4 combines with J gene TRBJ2-1; D is unresolved. This CDR3 has 12 amino acids. The ends were cut back, 3 bases at V and 4 bases at J, with 4 bases in the middle. The DNA of the CDR3 is TGTGCCAGCAGTTTCGCGTACAATGAGCAGTTCTTC. It codes for CASSFAYNEQFF.

This clonotype has a handful of counts. The chain is built from TRBV4-3 and TRBJ2-7, with D possibly TRBD1 on 5 matching bases. V lost 0 bases, J lost 5 bases, and 20 bases lay in between. Germline CDR1 reads LGHNA; CDR2 reads YSLEER. The CDR3 has 17 amino acids. CDR3 in DNA: TGCGCCAGCAGCCAAGATCCTGGTTGGCAGGGCCGCGACGAGCAGTACTTC. Protein: CASSQDPGWQGRDEQYF.

This clonotype was counted a few times. This chain joins TRBV27 and TRBJ2-1; a weak D match, TRBD2 (6 bases). This CDR3 region has 15 residues. The germline gives CDR1 MNHEY, CDR2 SMNVEV (reference sequence). Deletions cut 8 bases from V and 0 bases from J, with 14 bases between. CDR3 region: CASWPGGVSYNEQFF. The CDR3 DNA reads TGTGCCAGCTGGCCTGGAGGGGTCTCCTACAATGAGCAGTTCTTC.

This clonotype was counted a few times. Here the CDR3 reads CAISLGTGVMNTEAFF. CDR3 nucleotides: TGTGCCATCAGTCTCGGGACAGGGGTAATGAACACTGAAGCTTTCTTT. This sequence joins TRBV10-3 and TRBJ1-1, with 10 nucleotides matching TRBD1. Germline lookup yields CDR1 ENHRY and CDR2 SYGVKD. J was trimmed by 0 bases and V by 5 bases; bases with no gene match: 6. This CDR3 spans 16 amino acids.

The rearrangement links TRBV7-8 to TRBJ2-7, with 9 bases matching TRBD1. Germline V lookup: CDR1 SGHVS, CDR2 FQNEAQ. After removal of 1 base from V and 5 bases from J, the junction contained 9 bases not matched to a gene. This CDR3 has 16 amino acids. CDR3 nucleotide sequence: TGTGCCAGCAGCTTAGGTACCGGGACAGGGCTCAACGAGCAGTACTTC. Translating gives CASSLGTGTGLNEQYF.

This clonotype was picked up a small number of times. CDR3 nucleotide sequence: TGTGCCACTTTAACGGGAATAAACTATGGCTACACCTTC. Amino acids: CATLTGINYGYTF. V gene TRBV28 combines with J gene TRBJ1-2, with D uncertain. Per the germline V gene, CDR1 is MDHEN and CDR2 is SYDVKM. The CDR3 spans 13 residues. The V end lost 10 bases, the J end lost 2 bases, and 14 bases lay between the germline ends.

The chain combines TRBV4-1 with TRBJ2-1, with 10 positions matching TRBD1. The CDR3 consists of 14 residues. Germline V lookup: CDR1 MGHRA, CDR2 YSYEKL. Trimming took 4 bases from V and 6 from J; bases not matched to a gene: 3. CDR3 sequence: CASSPGQGINEQFF. The CDR3 DNA reads as TGCGCCAGCAGCCCGGGACAGGGGATCAATGAGCAGTTCTTC.

A word on this clonotype: Being one base from a much bigger clone, this may be a read error. The gene calls are TRBV27 and TRBJ2-7; the D gene is possibly TRBD1 (7 bases). Germline CDR1 is MNHEY and CDR2 is SMNVEV (reference sequence). The CDR3 consists of 14 residues. The CDR3 loop reads CASSSMTGRYVQYF. In DNA, the CDR3 is TGTGCCAGCAGTTCAATGACAGGGAGGTACGTGCAGTACTTC.

This clonotype appeared a few times. The chain couples TRBV7-9 to TRBJ2-5; D may correspond to TRBD1 or TRBD2 (5 bases each). The CDR3 totals 15 residues. V lost 5 bases and J lost 4, with 17 bases in between. Germline V CDR1 and CDR2: SEHNR, FQNEAQ (reference sequence). DNA for the CDR3: TGTGCCAGCAGCGCCTCGTGGGGGAGACGAGAGACCCAGTACTTC. Encoded protein: CASSASWGRRETQYF.